This T cell receptor beta chain derives from a study of shared clonotypes between healthy human individuals. Naive-designated CD8 cells lacked CD45RO, were positively enriched for CCR7, and omitted terminally differentiated effector memory CD45RA+ cells. Clones were read by immunoSEQ multiplex PCR, and TCRdb kept only the in-frame ones, dropping some. The sample contains roughly 2.1 million clones, approximately 94% of which appear only once. This CDR3 comprises 14 residues. The germline gives CDR1 SEHNR, CDR2 FQNEAQ (reference sequence). Deletions cut 7 bases from V and 5 bases from J, with 18 bases between.

The sequence was collected from a man aged 18 to 30 in good health. Some clones in this sample may be carry-over from other donors' samples. V usage is TRBV7-9 and J usage is TRBJ2-7, with D perhaps matching TRBD2 (6 bases). Sequences were obtained from naive CD8+ T cells from PBMCs. CDR3 sequence: CASNPSGLANEQYF. In nucleotides, the CDR3 is TGTGCCAGCAACCCGTCGGGGCTAGCGAACGAGCAGTACTTC.